This entry concerns a single TCR beta chain. The antigen it binds to is not known. Base qualities are not recorded, but no much larger clone differs from it by a single base. The data were obtained in a study of T cell changes during pregnancy in multiple sclerosis (dated by TCRdb to the late 2010s). In terms of the full investigation: In women with multiple sclerosis, the researchers looked at how the T cell repertoire shifted as pregnancy progressed.

Preparation of the library involved the immunoSEQ multiplex PCR assay. This immuneACCESS table, as held by TCRdb, lists in-frame sequences with V and J called but not all clones. Of the missing ones, under half trace to an unresolved V gene in checked studies; the others have no known cause. In all, the sample holds 50,000 to 60,000 clones, and about 89% of those were seen once. Around 0.8% of the sample is taken by the ten largest. The germline V gene yields MNHEY for CDR1 and SVGAGI for CDR2. The CDR3 goes from the cysteine to the phenylalanine over 13 residues. Here the CDR3 DNA is all that survives: 39 bases in frame from base 1.

The material sequenced was CD4+ T cells from peripheral blood mononuclear cells, taken in the first trimester of pregnancy. The sequence derives from a female donor with multiple sclerosis, enrolled in a pregnancy study. Rearrangement joined TRBV6-5 to TRBJ1-2, and 9 bases in between align with TRBD1. The nucleotide sequence reads TGTGGAGCGAGGGACAGGGTCGGCTCTGGCTACACCTTC. It translates to CGARDRVGSGYTF.